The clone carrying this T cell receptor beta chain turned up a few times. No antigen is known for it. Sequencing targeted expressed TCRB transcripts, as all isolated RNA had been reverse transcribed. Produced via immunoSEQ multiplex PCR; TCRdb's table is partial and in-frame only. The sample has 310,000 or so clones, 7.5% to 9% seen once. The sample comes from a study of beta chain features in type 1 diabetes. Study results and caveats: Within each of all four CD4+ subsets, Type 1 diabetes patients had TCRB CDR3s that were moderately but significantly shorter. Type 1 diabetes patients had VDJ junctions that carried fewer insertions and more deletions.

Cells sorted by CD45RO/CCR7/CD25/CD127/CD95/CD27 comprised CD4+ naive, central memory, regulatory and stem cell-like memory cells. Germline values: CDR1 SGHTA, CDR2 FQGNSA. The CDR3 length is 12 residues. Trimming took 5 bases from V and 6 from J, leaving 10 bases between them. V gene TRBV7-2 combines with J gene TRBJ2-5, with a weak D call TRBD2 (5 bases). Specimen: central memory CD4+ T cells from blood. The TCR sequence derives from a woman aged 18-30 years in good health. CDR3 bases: TGTGCCAGCAGCCGGGGTGTACAGACCCAGTACTTC. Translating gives CASSRGVQTQYF.